Described below is a single T cell receptor beta chain sequence and its context. This sample is part of a study of regulatory T cells in long-lasting Graves disease. The TCR beta library used iRepertoire HTBI primers with Arm-PCR amplification of CDR3. TCRdb analysed the multiplex PCR reads with MiXCR anew, one entry per CDR3 protein. The sample lists roughly 490,000 distinct CDR3 sequences, around a fifth occurring once. Time point in this sample: persistent/refractory GD, antithyroid drugs over 5 years with positive TRAb. From RNA extracted from PBMCs, the TCR library was made. CDR1 is SEHNR and CDR2 is FQNEAQ in the germline V gene (reference sequence). Trimming pared 4 bases from V and 3 bases from J, leaving 10 bases between. This CDR3 contains 14 residues.

This chain uses TRBV7-9 with TRBJ1-3; a weak D match, TRBD1 (6 bases). The sample here was peripheral blood mononuclear cells (PBMCs), taken when the disease was refractory, from a patient treated with antithyroid drugs. The source is a female donor with Graves disease. CDR3 region: CASSSAGDGNTIYF. The CDR3 nucleotides are TGTGCCAGCAGCTCCGCAGGGGATGGAAACACCATATATTTT.